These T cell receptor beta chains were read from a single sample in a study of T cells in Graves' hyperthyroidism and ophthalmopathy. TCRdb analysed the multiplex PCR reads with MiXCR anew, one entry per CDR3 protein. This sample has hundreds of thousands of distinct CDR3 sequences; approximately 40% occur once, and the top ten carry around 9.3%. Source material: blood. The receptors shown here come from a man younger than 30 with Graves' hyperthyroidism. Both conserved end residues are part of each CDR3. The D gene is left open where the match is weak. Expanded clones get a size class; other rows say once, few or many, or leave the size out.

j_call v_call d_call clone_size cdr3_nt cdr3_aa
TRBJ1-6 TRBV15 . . TGTGCCACCAGCAGCTTAACGGACCAGGCACCCCTCCACTTT CATSSLTDQAPLHF
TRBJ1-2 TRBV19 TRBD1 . TGTGCCATCAGCGTCAGGGGGGGCTATGGCTACACCTTC CAISVRGGYGYTF
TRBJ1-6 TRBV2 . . TGTGCCAGCACCTACGGGAACTATAATTCACCCCTCCACTTT CASTYGNYNSPLHF
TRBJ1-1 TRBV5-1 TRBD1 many TGCGCCAGCAGCTGGTGGGACAGGGACACTGAAGCTTTCTTT CASSWWDRDTEAFF
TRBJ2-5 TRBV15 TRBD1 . TGTGCCACCAGCAGAGGACAGGGGAGGACCCAGTACTTC CATSRGQGRTQYF
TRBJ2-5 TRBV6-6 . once TGTGCCAGCAGTGAATGGACATACCAAGAGGCCCAGTACTTC CASSEWTYQEAQYF
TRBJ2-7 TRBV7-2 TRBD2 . TGTGCCAGCAGCTTAAGCGGGAGTGAGTCCTACGAGCAGTACTTC CASSLSGSESYEQYF
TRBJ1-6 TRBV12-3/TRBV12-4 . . TGTGTCAGCAGTTCGGCTGACAGGCCTAATTCACCCCTCCACTTT CVSSSADRPNSPLHF
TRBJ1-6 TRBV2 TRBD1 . TGTGCCAGCAGTCGAAAGGGGGGGGACAGGGGAAATAATTCACCCCTCCACTTT CASSRKGGDRGNNSPLHF
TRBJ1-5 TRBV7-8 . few TGTGCCAGCAGCTTATATGTGGAGGGGCCCCAGCATTTT CASSLYVEGPQHF
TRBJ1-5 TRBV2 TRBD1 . TGTGCCAGCAGCCAATCGGGACAGGGCGCTTTTAATCAGCCCCAGCATTTT CASSQSGQGAFNQPQHF
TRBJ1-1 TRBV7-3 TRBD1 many TGTGCCAGCAGCCTTAAGGGACAGGCGAACACTGAAGCTTTCTTT CASSLKGQANTEAFF
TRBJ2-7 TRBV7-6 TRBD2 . TGTGCCAGCAGCCCCTTAGCGGGCAGCGGGGTTCCTAGCGAGCAGTACTTC CASSPLAGSGVPSEQYF
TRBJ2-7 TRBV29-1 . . TGCAGCGTTCTAACCTGGACCTTAAGCTCCTACGAGCAGTACTTC CSVLTWTLSSYEQYF
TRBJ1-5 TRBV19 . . TGTGCCAGTACCATGGCGAACAGGGGCAATCAGCCCCAGCATTTT CASTMANRGNQPQHF
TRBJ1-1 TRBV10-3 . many TGTGCCATCAGGGACGTTCCACCTCAGGGGGAAGCTTTCTTT CAIRDVPPQGEAFF
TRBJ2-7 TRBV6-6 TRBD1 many TGTGCCAGCAGTTACTCGCAGGGGGCGTACGAGCAGTACTTC CASSYSQGAYEQYF
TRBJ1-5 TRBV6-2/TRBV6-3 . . TGTGCCAGCAGTTACGACATCACGGACGATCAGCCCCAGCATTTT CASSYDITDDQPQHF
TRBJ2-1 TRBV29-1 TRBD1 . TGCAGCGTTGCACAGGACAGGGGGGATAATGAGCAGTTCTTC CSVAQDRGDNEQFF
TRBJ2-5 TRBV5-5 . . TGCGCCAGCAGTAAAATGGTAGCAGGTTCGGAGACCCAGTACTTC CASSKMVAGSETQYF
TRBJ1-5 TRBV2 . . TGTGCCAGCAGCCAAGATAGCTTTCAGCCCCAGCATTTT CASSQDSFQPQHF
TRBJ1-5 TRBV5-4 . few TGTGCCAGCAGCCATTCGCGTTCCGATCAGCCCCAGCATTTT CASSHSRSDQPQHF
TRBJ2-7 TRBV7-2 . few TGTGCCAGCAGCCGTTCCCGGAGCTCCTACGAGCAGTACTTC CASSRSRSSYEQYF
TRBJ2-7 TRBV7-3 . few TGTGCCAGCAGCCAAGATTTGTGGGGGGCGGGCTACGAGCAGTACTTC CASSQDLWGAGYEQYF
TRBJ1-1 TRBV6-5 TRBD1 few TGTGCCAGCAACCTACAGGGGGGGATGACTGAAGCTTTCTTT CASNLQGGMTEAFF
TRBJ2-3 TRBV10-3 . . TGTGCCAGCCGGGGTACTAGCACAGATACGCAGTATTTT CASRGTSTDTQYF
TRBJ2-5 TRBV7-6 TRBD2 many TGTGCCAGCAGCTTCGAGCCTAGCGGGGGAGAGACCCAGTACTTC CASSFEPSGGETQYF
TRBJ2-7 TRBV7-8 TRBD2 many TGTGCCAGCAGCTTCGGCCTAGCGGGAGGGTCCGAGCAGTACTTC CASSFGLAGGSEQYF
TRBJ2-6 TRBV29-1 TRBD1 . TGCAGCTCCGCGGACAGGACTGGGGCCAACGTCCTGACTTTC CSSADRTGANVLTF
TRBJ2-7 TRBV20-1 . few TGCAGTGCTAGAGTCCGAGGGTCAGATCTGGGGCAGTACTTC CSARVRGSDLGQYF
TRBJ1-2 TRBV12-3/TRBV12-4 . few TGTGCCAGCAGGCTGCGGGGAGGTTTCGGGGGCTACACCTTC CASRLRGGFGGYTF
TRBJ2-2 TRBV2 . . TGTGCCAGCAGGGTCGGTGGAGCCGGGGAGCTGTTTTTT CASRVGGAGELFF
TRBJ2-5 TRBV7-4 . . TGTGCCAGCAGCTTAGGGGGCGGGAACCAAGAGACCCAGTACTTC CASSLGGGNQETQYF
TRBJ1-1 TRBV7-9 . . TGTGCCAGCAGTTTAATGCAGCAGGGTTTACCGAACACTGAAGCTTTCTTT CASSLMQQGLPNTEAFF
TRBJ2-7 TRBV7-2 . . TGTGCCAGCAGCCCGGTGGGAACCTACGAGCAGTACTTC CASSPVGTYEQYF
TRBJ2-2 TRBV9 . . TGTGCCAGCAGCCTTTGGGGATCCGGGGAGCTGTTTTTT CASSLWGSGELFF
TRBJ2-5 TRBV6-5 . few TGTGCCAGCAGTAGCAATCTCCAAGAGACCCAGTACTTC CASSSNLQETQYF
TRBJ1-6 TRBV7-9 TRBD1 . TGTGCCAGCAGCGCAGGCAGGGGGGATTCTAATTCACCCCTCCACTTT CASSAGRGDSNSPLHF
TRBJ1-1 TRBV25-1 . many TGTGCCAGCAGTGAATGGGGAGGGGGAGATGAAGCTTTCTTT CASSEWGGGDEAFF
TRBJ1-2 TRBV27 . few TGTGCCAGCAGTTTACTAGGCTACACCTTC CASSLLGYTF
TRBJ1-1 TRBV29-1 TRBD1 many TGCAGCGCTGGGACAGGGAACACTGAAGCTTTCTTT CSAGTGNTEAFF
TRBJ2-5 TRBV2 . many TGTGCCAGCAGTGCGTTCGTGACTAGTAGGGAGACCCAGTACTTC CASSAFVTSRETQYF
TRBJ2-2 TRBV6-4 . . TGTGCCAGCAGTGACCAGTGGGGCACCGGGGAGCTGTTTTTT CASSDQWGTGELFF
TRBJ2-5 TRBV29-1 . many TGCAGCGTTGAGACAGGCCAAGAGACCCAGTACTTC CSVETGQETQYF
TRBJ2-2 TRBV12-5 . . TGTGCTAGTGGTTTGTCCCGACGAGAAATCAGGGCAGCTGGGGAGCTGTTTTTT CASGLSRREIRAAGELFF